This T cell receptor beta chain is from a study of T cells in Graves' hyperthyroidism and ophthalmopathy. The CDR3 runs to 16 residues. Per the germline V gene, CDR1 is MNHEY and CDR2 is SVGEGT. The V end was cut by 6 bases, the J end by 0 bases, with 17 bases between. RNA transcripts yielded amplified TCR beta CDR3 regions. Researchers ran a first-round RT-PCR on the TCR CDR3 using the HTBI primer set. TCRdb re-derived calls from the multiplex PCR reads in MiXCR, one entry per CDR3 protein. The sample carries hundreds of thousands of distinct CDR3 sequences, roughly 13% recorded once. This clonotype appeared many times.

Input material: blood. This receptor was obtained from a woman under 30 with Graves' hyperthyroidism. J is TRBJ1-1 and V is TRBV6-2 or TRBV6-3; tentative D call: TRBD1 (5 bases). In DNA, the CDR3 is TGTGCCAGCAGGCCGCGCCGGGGCCAGATGAACACTGAAGCTTTCTTT. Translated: CASRPRRGQMNTEAFF.